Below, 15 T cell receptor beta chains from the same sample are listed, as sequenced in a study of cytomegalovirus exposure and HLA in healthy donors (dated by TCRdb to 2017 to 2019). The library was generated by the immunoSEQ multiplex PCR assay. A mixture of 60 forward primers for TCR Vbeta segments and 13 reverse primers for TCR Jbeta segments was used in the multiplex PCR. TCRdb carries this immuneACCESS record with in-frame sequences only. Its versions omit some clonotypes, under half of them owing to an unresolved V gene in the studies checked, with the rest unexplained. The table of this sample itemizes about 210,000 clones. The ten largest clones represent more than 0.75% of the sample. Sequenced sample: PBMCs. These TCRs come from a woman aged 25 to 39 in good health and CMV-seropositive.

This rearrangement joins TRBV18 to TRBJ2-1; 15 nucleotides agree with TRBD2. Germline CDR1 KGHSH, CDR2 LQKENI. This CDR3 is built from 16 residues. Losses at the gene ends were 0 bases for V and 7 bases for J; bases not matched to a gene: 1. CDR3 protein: CASSPPGTSGGNEQFF. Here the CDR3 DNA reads TGTGCCAGCTCACCACCGGGGACTAGCGGGGGGAATGAGCAGTTCTTC.

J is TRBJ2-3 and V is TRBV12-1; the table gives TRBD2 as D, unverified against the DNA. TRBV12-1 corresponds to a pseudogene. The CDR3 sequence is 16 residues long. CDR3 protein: CASSFVLAGGRNTQYF. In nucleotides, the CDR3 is TGTGCCAGCAGCTTTGTCCTAGCGGGAGGAAGAAATACGCAGTATTTT.

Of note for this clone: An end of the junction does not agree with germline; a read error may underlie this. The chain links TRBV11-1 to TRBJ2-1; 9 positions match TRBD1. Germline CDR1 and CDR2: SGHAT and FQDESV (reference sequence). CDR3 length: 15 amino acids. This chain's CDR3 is CANSKTGGSYNEQFF. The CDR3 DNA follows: TGTGCCAACAGCAAGACAGGGGGTTCCTACAATGAGCAGTTCTTC.

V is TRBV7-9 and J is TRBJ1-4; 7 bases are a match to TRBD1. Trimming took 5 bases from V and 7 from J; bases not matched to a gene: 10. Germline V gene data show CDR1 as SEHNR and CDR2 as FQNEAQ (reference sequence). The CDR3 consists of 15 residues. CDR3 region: CASSPLWTGSEKLFF. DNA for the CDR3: TGTGCCAGCAGCCCACTCTGGACAGGCTCTGAAAAACTGTTTTTT.

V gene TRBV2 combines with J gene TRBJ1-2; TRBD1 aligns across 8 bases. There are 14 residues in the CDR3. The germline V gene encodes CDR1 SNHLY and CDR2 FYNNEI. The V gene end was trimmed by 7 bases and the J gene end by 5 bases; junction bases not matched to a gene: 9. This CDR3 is CASTNIGQGYGYTF. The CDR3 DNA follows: TGTGCCAGCACCAATATAGGACAGGGTTATGGCTACACCTTC.

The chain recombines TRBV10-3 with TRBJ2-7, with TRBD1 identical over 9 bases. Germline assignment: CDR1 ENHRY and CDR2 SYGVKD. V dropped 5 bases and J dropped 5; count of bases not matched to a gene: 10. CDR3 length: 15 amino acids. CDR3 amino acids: CAISKNRGRDDEQYF. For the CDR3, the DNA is TGTGCCATCAGTAAAAACAGGGGGCGCGACGACGAGCAGTACTTC.

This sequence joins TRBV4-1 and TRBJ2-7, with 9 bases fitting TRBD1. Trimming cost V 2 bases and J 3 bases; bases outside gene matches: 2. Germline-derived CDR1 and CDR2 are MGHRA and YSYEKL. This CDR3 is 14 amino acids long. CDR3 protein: CASSQRQGVYEQYF. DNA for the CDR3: TGCGCCAGCAGCCAAAGACAGGGGGTCTACGAGCAGTACTTC.

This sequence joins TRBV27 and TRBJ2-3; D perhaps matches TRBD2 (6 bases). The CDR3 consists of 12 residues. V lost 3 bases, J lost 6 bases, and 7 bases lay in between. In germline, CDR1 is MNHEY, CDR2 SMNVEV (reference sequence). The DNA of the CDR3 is TGTGCCAGCAGTTTCCGGGGGGATACGCAGTATTTT. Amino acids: CASSFRGDTQYF.

The CDR3 DNA reads TGTGCCAGCAGCCCTACCTACAATGAGCAGTTCTTC. As protein: CASSPTYNEQFF. The chain recombines TRBV7-9 with TRBJ2-1; D unresolved. Germline CDR1 is SEHNR and CDR2 is FQNEAQ (reference sequence). There are 12 residues in the CDR3. Between the trimmed V and J ends, which lost 5 bases and 2 bases, there was a span of 4 bases.

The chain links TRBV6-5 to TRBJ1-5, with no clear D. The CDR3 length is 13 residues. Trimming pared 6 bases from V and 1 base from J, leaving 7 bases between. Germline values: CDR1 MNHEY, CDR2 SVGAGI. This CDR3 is CASSRSSNQPQHF. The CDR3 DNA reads TGTGCCAGCAGCCGGTCGAGCAATCAGCCCCAGCATTTT.

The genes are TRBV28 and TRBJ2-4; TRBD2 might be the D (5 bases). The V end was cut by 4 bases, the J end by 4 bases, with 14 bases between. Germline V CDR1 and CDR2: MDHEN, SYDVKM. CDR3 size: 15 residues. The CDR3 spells CASSSTSGIKNIQYF. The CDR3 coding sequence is TGTGCCAGCAGTTCAACCTCGGGGATTAAAAACATTCAGTACTTC.

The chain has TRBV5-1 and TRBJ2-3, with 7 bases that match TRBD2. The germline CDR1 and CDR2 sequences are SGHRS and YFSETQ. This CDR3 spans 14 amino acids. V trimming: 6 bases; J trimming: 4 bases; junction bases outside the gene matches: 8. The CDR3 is CASKTSSLSDTQYF. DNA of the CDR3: TGCGCCAGCAAGACTAGCAGCTTGTCAGATACGCAGTATTTT.

CDR3: CATRRTGNQPQHF. CDR3 sequence (DNA): TGTGCCACCCGTCGGACAGGGAATCAGCCCCAGCATTTT. The chain is built from TRBV6-5 and TRBJ1-5; 8 nucleotides agree with TRBD1. CDR1 is MNHEY and CDR2 is SVGAGI in the germline V gene. The CDR3 is 13 amino acids. After removal of 10 bases from V and 4 bases from J, the junction contained 6 bases not matched to a gene.

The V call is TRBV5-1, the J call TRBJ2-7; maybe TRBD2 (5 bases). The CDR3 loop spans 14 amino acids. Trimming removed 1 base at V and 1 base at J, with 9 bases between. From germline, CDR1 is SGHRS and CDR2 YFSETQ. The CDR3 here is CASSLTTGSYEQYF. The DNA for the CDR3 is TGCGCCAGCAGCTTGACTACGGGATCCTACGAGCAGTACTTC.

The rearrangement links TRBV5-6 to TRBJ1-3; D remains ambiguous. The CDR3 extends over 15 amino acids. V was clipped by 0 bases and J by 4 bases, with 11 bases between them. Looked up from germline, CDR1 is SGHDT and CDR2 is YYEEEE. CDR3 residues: CASSLVLGAGNTIYF. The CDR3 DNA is TGTGCCAGCAGCTTGGTTCTGGGAGCCGGAAACACCATATATTTT.